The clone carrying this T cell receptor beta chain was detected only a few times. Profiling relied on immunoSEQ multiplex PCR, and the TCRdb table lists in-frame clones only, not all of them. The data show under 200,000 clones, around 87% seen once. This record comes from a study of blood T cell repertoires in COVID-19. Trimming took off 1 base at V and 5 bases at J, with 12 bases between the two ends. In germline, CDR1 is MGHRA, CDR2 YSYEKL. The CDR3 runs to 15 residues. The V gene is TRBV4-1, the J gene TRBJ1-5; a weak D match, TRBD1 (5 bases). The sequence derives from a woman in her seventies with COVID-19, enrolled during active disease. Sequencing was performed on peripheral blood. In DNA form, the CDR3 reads TGCGCCAGCAGCCAAGTAATTTCCAGGGATCAGCCCCAGCATTTT. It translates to CASSQVISRDQPQHF.